This T cell receptor (beta chain) is from a study of CD8+ T cells in alopecia areata. The overall study: Treated patients received oral tofacitinib, 5 to 10 mg twice daily.

This clone has only a few counts. cDNA reverse transcribed from extracted RNA served as the sequencing template. Some clones are missing from TCRdb's copy, which holds only in-frame ones; the method was immunoSEQ multiplex PCR. Of hundreds of thousands of clones listed, about two thirds are singletons. The CDR3 has 14 residues. CDR1 MNHEY and CDR2 SMNVEV come from the germline V gene (reference sequence). The V segment lost 7 bases and the J segment 4 bases; nucleotides outside the gene matches: 8. The material was CD4+ T cells sorted from blood, obtained at week 0. The chain has TRBV27 and TRBJ2-3, with TRBD2 identical over 7 bases. The TCR comes from a human donor with alopecia areata. This CDR3 reads CASTQMGRADTQYF. DNA of the CDR3: TGTGCCAGCACCCAAATGGGGAGGGCAGATACGCAGTATTTT.